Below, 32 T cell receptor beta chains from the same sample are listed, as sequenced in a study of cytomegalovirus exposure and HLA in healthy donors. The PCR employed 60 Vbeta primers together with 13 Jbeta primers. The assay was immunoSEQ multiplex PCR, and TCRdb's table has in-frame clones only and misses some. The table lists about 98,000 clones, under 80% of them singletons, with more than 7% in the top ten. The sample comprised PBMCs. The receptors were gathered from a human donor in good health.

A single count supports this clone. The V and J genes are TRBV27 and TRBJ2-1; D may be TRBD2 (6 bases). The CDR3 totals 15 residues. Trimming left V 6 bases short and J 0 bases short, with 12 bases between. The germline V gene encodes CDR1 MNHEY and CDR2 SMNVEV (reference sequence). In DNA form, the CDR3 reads TGTGCCAGCAGCCTGATAGCGGTCTCCTACAATGAGCAGTTCTTC. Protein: CASSLIAVSYNEQFF.

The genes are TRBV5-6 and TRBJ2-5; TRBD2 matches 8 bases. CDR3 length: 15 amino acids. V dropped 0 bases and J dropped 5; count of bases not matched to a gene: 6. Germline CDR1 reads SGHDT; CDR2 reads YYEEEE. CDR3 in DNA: TGTGCCAGCAGCTTGGATGCGGGGGGTTGGGAGACCCAGTACTTC. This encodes CASSLDAGGWETQYF.

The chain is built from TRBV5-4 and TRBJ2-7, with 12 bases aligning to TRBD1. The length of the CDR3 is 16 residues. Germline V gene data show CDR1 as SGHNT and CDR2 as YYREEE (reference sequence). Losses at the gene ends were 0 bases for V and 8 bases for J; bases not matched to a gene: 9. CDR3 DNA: TGTGCCAGCAGCTTGGGTCGTGGTGGGACAGGGGGCAAGCAGTACTTC. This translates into CASSLGRGGTGGKQYF.

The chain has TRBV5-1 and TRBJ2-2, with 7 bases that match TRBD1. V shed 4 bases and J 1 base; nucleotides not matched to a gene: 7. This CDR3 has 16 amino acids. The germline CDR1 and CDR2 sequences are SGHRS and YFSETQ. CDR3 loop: CASSGGNRGNTGELFF. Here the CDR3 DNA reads TGCGCCAGCAGCGGCGGAAACAGGGGGAACACCGGGGAGCTGTTTTTT.

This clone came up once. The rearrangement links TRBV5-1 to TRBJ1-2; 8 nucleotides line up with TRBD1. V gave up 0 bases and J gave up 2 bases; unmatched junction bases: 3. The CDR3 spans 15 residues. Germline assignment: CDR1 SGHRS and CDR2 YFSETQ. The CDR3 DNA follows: TGCGCCAGCAGCTTGGATGGACAGGGAAACTATGGCTACACCTTC. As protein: CASSLDGQGNYGYTF. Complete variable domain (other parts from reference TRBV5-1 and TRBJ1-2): KAGVTQTPRYLIKTRGQQVTLSCSPISGHRSVSWYQQTPGQGLQFLFEYFSETQRNKGNFPGRFSGRQFSNSRSEMNVSTLELGDSALYLCASSLDGQGNYGYTFGSGTRLTVV.

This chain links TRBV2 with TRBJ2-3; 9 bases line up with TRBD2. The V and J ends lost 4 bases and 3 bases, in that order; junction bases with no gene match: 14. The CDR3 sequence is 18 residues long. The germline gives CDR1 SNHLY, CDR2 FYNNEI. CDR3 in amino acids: CASSGTGAGGRSTDTQYF. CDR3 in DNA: TGTGCCAGCAGTGGGACAGGAGCGGGGGGCAGGAGTACAGATACGCAGTATTTT.

The chain's CDR3 is CATSDLETQYF. CDR3 in DNA: TGTGCCACCTCAGACTTAGAGACCCAGTACTTC. The chain uses TRBV6-1 and TRBJ2-5; D is unclear. There are 11 residues in the CDR3. V was pared by 10 bases and J by 4 bases, with 10 bases between. The germline V gene has CDR1 MNHNS and CDR2 SASEGT.

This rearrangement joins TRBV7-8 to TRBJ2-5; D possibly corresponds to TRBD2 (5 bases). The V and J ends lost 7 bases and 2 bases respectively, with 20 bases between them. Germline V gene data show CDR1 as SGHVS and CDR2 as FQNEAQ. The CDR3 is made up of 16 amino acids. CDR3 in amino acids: CASTTLRVLGQETQYF. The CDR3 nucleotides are TGTGCCAGCACCACCCTGAGGGTTCTGGGGCAAGAGACCCAGTACTTC.

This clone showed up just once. CDR3 amino acids: CAISGKAEEQYF. The CDR3 nucleotides read TGTGCCATCAGCGGGAAGGCCGAAGAGCAGTACTTC. The V and J genes are TRBV10-3 and TRBJ2-7; D might be TRBD2 (5 bases). The CDR3 runs to 12 residues. The V end lost 6 bases, the J end lost 7 bases, and 13 bases lay between the germline ends. CDR1 ENHRY and CDR2 SYGVKD come from the germline V gene.

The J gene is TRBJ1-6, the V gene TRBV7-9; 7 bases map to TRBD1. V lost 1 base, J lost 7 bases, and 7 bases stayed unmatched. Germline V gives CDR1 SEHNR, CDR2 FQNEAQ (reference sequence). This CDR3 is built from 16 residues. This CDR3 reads CASSLEGNRGNSPLHF. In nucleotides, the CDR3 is TGTGCCAGCAGCTTAGAGGGGAACAGGGGAAATTCACCCCTCCACTTT.

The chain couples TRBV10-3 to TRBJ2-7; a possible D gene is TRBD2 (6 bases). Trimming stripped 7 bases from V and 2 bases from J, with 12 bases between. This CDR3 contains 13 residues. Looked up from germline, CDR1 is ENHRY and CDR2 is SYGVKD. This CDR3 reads CAIIGEATYEQYF. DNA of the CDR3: TGTGCCATCATCGGGGAGGCTACCTACGAGCAGTACTTC.

This CDR3 reads CASSFFSGETDTQYF. As DNA, the CDR3 is TGTGCCAGCAGCTTCTTCTCGGGAGAAACAGATACGCAGTATTTT. This chain links TRBV7-8 with TRBJ2-3, with D tentatively TRBD2 (6 bases). The CDR3 loop spans 15 amino acids. V lost 3 bases and J lost 3, with 13 bases in between. Germline-derived CDR1 and CDR2 are SGHVS and FQNEAQ.

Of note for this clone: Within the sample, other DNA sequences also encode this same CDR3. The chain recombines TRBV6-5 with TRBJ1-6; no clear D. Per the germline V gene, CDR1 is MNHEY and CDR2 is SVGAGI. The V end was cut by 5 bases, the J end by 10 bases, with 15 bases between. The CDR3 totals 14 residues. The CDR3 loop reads CASSEGWEASPLHF. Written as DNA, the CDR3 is TGTGCCAGCAGTGAGGGTTGGGAAGCCTCACCCCTCCACTTT.

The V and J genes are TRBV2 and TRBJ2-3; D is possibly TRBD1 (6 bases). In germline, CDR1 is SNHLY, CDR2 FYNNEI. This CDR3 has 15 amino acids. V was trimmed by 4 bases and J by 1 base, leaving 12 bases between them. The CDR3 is CASSASGDRTDTQYF. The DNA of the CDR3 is TGTGCCAGCAGTGCTTCAGGGGATCGCACAGATACGCAGTATTTT.

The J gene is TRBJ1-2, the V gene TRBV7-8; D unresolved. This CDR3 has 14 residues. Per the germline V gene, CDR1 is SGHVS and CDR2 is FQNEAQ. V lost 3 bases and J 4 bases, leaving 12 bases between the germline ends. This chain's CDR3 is CASSLLTRGYGYTF. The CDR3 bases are TGTGCCAGCAGCTTGCTGACTCGGGGCTATGGCTACACCTTC.

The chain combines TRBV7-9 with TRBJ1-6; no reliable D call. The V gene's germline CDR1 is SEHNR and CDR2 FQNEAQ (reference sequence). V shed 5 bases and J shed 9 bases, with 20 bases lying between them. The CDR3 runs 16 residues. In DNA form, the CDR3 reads TGTGCCAGCAGCATACACCAGGCGAGTGGTAGTTCACCCCTCCACTTT. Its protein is CASSIHQASGSSPLHF. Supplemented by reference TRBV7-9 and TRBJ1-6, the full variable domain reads DTGVSQNPRHKITKRGQNVTFRCDPISEHNRLYWYRQTLGQGPEFLTYFQNEAQLEKSRLLSDRFSAERPKGSFSTLEIQRTEQGDSAMYLCASSIHQASGSSPLHFGNGTRLTVT.

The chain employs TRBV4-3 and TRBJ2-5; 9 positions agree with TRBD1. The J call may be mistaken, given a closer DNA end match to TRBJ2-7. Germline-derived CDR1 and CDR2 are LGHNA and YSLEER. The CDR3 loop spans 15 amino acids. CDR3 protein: CASSQAGQGQGEQYF. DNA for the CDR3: TGCGCCAGCAGCCAAGCAGGACAGGGGCAAGGCGAGCAGTACTTC.

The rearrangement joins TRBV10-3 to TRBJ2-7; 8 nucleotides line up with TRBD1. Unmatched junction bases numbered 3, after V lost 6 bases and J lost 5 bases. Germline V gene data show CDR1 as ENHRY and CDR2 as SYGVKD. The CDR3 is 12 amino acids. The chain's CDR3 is CAIRDREHEQYF. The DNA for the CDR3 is TGTGCCATCAGGGACAGGGAACACGAGCAGTACTTC.

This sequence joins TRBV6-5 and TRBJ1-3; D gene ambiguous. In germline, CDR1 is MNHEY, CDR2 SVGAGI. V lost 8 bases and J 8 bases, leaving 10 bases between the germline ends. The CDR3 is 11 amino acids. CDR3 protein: CASAEGYTIYF. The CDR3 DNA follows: TGTGCCAGCGCCGAGGGATACACCATATATTTT.

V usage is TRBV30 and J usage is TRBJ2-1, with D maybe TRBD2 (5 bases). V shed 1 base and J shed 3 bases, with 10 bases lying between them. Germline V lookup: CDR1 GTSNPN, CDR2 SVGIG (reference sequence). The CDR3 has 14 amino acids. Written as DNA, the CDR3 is TGTGCCTGGAGTGCCCCCCGGGGCTACAATGAGCAGTTCTTC. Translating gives CAWSAPRGYNEQFF.

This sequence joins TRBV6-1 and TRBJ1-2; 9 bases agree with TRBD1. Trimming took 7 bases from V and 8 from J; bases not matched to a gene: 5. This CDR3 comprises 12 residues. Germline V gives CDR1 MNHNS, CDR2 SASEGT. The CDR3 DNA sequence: TGTGCCAGCACGGGACAGGGACGAGGCTACACCTTC. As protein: CASTGQGRGYTF.

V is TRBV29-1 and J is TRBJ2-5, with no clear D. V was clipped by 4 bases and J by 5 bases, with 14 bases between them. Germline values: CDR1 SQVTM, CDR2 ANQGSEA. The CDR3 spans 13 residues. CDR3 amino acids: CSVGLSSHETQYF. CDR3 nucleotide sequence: TGCAGCGTTGGACTTTCGAGTCATGAGACCCAGTACTTC.

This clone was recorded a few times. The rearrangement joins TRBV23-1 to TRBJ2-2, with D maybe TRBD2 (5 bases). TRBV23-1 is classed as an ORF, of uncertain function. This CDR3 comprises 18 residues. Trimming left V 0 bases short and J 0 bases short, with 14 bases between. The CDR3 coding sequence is TGCGCCAGCAGTCAATCGACGGGGAGTCGCCCGAACACCGGGGAGCTGTTTTTT. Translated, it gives CASSQSTGSRPNTGELFF.

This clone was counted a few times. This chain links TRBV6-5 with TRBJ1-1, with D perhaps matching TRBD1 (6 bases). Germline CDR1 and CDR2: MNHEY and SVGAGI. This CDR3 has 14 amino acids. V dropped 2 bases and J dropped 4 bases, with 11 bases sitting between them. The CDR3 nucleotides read TGTGCCAGCAGTTACGGGGGCGAGGGCACTGAAGCTTTCTTT. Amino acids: CASSYGGEGTEAFF.

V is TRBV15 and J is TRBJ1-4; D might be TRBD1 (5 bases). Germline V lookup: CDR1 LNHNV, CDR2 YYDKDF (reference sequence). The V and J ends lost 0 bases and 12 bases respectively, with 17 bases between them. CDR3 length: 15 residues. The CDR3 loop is CATSRDLTGPSQLFF. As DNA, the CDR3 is TGTGCCACCAGCAGAGATCTAACAGGCCCCTCACAACTGTTTTTT.

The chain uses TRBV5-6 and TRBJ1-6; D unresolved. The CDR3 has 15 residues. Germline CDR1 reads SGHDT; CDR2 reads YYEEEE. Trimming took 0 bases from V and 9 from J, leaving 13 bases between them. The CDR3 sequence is CASSLAGNHSSPLHF. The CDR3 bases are TGTGCCAGCAGCTTGGCCGGGAACCATAGTTCACCCCTCCACTTT.

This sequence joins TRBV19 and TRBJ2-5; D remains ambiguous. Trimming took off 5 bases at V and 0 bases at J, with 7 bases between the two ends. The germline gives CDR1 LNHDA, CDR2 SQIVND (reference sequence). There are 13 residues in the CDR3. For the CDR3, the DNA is TGTGCCAGTAGTCCCCAGTACCAAGAGACCCAGTACTTC. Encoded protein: CASSPQYQETQYF.

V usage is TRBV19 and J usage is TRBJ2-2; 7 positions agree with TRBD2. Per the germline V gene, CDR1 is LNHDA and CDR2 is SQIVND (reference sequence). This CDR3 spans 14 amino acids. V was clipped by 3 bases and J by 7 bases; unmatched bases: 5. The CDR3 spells CASSIGGGSGELFF. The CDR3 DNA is TGTGCCAGTAGTATCGGCGGCGGGAGCGGGGAGCTGTTTTTT.

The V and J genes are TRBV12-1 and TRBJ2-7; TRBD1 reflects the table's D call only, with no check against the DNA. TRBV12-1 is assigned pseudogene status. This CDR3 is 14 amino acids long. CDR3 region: CASSLGGQTYEQYF. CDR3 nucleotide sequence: TGTGCCAGCAGCTTGGGTGGACAAACCTACGAGCAGTACTTC.

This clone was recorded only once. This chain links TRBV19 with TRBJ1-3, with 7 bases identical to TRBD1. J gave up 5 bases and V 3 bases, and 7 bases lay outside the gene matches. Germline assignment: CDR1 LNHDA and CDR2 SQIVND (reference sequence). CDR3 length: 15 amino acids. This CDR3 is CASSIGTALRNTIYF. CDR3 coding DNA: TGTGCCAGTAGTATCGGGACAGCCCTTAGAAACACCATATATTTT.

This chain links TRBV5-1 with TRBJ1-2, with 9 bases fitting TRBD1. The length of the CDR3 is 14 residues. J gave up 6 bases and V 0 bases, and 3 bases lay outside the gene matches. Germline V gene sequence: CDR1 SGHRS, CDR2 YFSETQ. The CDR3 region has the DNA TGCGCCAGCAGCTTGGCAGGGACAGGGCATGGCTACACCTTC. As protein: CASSLAGTGHGYTF.

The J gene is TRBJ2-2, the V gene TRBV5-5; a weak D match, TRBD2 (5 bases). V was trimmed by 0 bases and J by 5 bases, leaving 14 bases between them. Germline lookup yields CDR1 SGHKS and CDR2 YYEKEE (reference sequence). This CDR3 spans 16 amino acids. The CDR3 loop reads CASSLAIVRGTGELFF. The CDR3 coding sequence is TGTGCCAGCAGCTTGGCCATTGTCCGGGGAACCGGGGAGCTGTTTTTT.